This record looks at one TCR beta chain sequence and its context. The sample contains more than one DNA sequence encoding this CDR3. Enrollment of patients from Seattle took place during active infection, with longitudinal follow-up. This entry belongs to a study of blood T cell repertoires in COVID-19. Across the study: The origin of the acute and convalescent COVID-19 samples was the United States, Italy and Spain.

Generated by immunoSEQ multiplex PCR, the TCRdb table keeps only in-frame clones and is missing some. The data hold some 330,000 clones, with roughly 91% observed a single time. Sequencing input: peripheral blood. The clonotype originates from a woman aged 30 to 39 with COVID-19, enrolled during active disease.

CDR3 residues: CASSYSGRGNYGYTF. The DNA of the CDR3 is TGTGCCAGCAGTTACTCGGGCAGGGGGAACTATGGCTACACCTTC. The chain carries TRBV6-5 and TRBJ1-2; 7 bases are a match to TRBD1. The J segment lost 2 bases and the V segment lost 0 bases, leaving 3 bases of the junction unmatched. Germline assignment: CDR1 MNHEY and CDR2 SVGAGI. CDR3 length: 15 amino acids.